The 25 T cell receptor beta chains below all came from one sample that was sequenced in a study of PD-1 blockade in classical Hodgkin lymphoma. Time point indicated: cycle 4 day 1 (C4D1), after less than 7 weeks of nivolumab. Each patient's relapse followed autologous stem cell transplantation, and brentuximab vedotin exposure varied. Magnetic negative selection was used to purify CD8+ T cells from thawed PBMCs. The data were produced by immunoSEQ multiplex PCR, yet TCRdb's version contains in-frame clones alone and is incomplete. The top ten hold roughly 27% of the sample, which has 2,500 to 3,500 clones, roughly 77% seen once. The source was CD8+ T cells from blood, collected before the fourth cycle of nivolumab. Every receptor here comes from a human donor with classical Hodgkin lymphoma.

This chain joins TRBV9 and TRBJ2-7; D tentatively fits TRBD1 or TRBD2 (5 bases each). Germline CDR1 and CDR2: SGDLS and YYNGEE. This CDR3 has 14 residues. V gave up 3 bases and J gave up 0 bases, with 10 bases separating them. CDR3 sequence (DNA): TGTGCCAGCAGCGCCCGGGACGTCTCCTACGAGCAGTACTTC. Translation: CASSARDVSYEQYF.

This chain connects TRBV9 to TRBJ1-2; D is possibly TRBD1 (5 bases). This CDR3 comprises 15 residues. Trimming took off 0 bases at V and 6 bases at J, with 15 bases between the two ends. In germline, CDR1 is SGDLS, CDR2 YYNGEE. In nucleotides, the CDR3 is TGTGCCAGCAGCGTAGGTTCCTGGGGGGAGGATGGCTACACCTTC. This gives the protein CASSVGSWGEDGYTF.

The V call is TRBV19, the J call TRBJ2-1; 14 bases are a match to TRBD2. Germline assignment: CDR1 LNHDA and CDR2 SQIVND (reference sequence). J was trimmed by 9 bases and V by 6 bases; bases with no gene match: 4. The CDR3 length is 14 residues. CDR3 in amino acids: CASSWTSGGREQFF. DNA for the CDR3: TGTGCCAGTAGCTGGACTAGCGGGGGGCGTGAGCAGTTCTTC.

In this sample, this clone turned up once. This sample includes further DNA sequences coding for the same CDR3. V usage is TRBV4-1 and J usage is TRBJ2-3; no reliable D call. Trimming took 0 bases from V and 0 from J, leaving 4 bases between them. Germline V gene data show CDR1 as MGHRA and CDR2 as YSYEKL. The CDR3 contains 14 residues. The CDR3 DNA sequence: TGCGCCAGCAGCCAAGAGGGCAGCACAGATACGCAGTATTTT. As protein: CASSQEGSTDTQYF.

CDR3: CASSLNTGREQYF. Here the CDR3 DNA reads TGTGCCAGCAGCTTAAATACAGGGAGGGAGCAGTACTTC. The gene calls are TRBV7-6 and TRBJ2-7, with D perhaps TRBD1 or TRBD2 (6 bases each). This CDR3 has 13 residues. The V and J ends lost 2 bases and 7 bases respectively, with 12 bases between them. Germline assignment: CDR1 SGHVS and CDR2 FNYEAQ.

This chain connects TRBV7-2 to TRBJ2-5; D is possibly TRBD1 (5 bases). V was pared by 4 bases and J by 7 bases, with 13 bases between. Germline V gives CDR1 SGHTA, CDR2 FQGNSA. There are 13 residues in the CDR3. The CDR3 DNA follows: TGTGCCAGCAGCTACGACAGCCCCGGGACCCAGTACTTC. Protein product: CASSYDSPGTQYF.

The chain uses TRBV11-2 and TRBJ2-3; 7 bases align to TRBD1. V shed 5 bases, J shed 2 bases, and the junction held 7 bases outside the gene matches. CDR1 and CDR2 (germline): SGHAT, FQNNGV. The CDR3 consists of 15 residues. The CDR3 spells CASSIRDRDTDTQYF. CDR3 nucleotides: TGTGCCAGCAGCATCCGGGACAGAGACACAGATACGCAGTATTTT.

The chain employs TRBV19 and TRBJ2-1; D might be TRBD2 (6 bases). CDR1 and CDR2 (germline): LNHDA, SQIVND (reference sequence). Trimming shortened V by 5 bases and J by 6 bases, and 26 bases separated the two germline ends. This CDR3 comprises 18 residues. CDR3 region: CASSVAGTIFVVGNEQFF. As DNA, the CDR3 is TGTGCCAGTAGTGTCGCGGGAACTATCTTCGTGGTTGGCAATGAGCAGTTCTTC.

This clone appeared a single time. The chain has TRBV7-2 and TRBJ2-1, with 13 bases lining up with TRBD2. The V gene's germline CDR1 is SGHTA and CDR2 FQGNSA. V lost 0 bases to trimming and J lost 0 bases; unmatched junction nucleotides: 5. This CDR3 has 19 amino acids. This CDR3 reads CASSLAPGLAGISYNEQFF. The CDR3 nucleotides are TGTGCCAGCAGCTTAGCCCCGGGACTAGCGGGAATCTCCTACAATGAGCAGTTCTTC. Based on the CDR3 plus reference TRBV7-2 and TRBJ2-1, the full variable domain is GAGVSQSPSNKVTEKGKDVELRCDPISGHTALYWYRQSLGQGLEFLIYFQGNSAPDKSGLPSDRFSAERTGGSVSTLTIQRTQQEDSAVYLCASSLAPGLAGISYNEQFFGPGTRLTVL.

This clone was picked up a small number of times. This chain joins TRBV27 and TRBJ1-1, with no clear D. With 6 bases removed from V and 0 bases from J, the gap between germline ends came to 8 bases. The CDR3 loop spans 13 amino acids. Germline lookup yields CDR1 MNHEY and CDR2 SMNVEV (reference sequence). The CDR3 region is CASRPTMNTEAFF. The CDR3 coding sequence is TGTGCCAGCAGACCCACTATGAACACTGAAGCTTTCTTT.

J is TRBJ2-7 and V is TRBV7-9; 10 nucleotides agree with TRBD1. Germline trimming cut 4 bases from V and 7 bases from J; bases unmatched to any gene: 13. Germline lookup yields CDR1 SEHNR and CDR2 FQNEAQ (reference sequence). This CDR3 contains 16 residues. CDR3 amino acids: CASSSSRSDRGREQYF. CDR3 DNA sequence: TGTGCCAGCAGCTCCTCCCGCTCGGACAGGGGGAGAGAGCAGTACTTC.

The CDR3 DNA reads TGTGCCAGCAGCGTAGGATCCCGGGAGGTCTACGAGCAGTACTTC. Its translation: CASSVGSREVYEQYF. This chain uses TRBV9 with TRBJ2-7; 7 bases agree with TRBD2. J gave up 3 bases and V 0 bases, and 6 bases lay outside the gene matches. CDR1 and CDR2 (germline): SGDLS, YYNGEE. The CDR3 totals 15 residues.

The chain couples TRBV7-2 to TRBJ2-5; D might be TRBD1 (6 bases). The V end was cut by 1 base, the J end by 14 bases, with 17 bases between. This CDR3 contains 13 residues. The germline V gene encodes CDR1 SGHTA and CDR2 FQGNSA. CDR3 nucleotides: TGTGCCAGCAGCTTAGTGGTGGAAGCAGGGGACTACTTC. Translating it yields CASSLVVEAGDYF.

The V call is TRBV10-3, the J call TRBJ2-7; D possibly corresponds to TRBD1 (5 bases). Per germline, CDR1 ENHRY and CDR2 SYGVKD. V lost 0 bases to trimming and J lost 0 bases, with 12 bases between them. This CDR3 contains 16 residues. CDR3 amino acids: CAISESWMTDSYEQYF. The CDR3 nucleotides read TGTGCCATCAGTGAGTCTTGGATGACAGACTCCTACGAGCAGTACTTC.

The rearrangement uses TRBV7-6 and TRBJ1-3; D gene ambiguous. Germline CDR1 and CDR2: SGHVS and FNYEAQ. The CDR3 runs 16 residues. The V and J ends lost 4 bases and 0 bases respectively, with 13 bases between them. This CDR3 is CASSSPAAYSGNTIYF. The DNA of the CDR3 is TGTGCCAGCAGCTCGCCAGCGGCTTACTCTGGAAACACCATATATTTT.

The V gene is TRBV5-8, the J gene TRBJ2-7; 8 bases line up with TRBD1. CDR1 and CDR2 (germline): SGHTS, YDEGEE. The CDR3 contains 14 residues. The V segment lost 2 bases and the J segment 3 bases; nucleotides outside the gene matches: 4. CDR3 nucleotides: TGTGCCAGCAGCTTAAGGACAGGGCTCTACGAGCAGTACTTC. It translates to CASSLRTGLYEQYF.

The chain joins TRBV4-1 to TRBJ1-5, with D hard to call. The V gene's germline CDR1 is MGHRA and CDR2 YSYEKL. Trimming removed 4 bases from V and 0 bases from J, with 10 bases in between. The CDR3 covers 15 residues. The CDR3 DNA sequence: TGCGCCAGCAGCCCACGGCGGGATAGCAATCAGCCCCAGCATTTT. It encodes CASSPRRDSNQPQHF.

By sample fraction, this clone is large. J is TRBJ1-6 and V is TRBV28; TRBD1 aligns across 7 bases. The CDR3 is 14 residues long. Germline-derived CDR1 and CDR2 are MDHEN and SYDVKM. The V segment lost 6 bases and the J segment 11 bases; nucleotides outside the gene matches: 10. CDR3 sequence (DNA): TGTGCCAGCAGCCATAAGACAGGGACGACACCCCTCCACTTT. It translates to CASSHKTGTTPLHF. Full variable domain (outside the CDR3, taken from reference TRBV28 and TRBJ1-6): DVKVTQSSRYLVKRTGEKVFLECVQDMDHENMFWYRQDPGLGLRLIYFSYDVKMKEKGDIPEGYSVSREKKERFSLILESASTNQTSMYLCASSHKTGTTPLHFGNGTRLTVT.

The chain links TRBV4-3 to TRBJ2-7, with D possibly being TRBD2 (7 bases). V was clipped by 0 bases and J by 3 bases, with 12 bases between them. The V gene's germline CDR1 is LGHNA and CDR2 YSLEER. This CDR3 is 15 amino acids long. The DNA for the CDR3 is TGCGCCAGCAGCCAAGATCGGGGGGCCATCTACGAGCAGTACTTC. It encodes CASSQDRGAIYEQYF.

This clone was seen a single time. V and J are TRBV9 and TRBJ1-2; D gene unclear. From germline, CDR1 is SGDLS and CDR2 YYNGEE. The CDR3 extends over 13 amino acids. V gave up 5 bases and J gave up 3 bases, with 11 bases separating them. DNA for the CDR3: TGTGCCAGCAGTTGGACTGGGGACTATGGCTACACCTTC. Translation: CASSWTGDYGYTF.

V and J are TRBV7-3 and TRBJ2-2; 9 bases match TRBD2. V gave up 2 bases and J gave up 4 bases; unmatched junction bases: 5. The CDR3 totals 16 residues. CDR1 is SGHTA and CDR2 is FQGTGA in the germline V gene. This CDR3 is CASSLSLAGPTGELFF. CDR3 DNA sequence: TGTGCCAGCAGCTTATCACTAGCGGGCCCCACCGGGGAGCTGTTTTTT.

The CDR3 loop reads CASSSQSRSSYNEQFF. The DNA of the CDR3 is TGTGCCAGCAGCTCACAATCCAGGAGCTCCTACAATGAGCAGTTCTTC. This sequence joins TRBV7-6 and TRBJ2-1; D is undetermined. CDR1 SGHVS and CDR2 FNYEAQ come from the germline V gene. The V end was cut by 4 bases, the J end by 0 bases, with 13 bases between. The CDR3 is 16 amino acids.

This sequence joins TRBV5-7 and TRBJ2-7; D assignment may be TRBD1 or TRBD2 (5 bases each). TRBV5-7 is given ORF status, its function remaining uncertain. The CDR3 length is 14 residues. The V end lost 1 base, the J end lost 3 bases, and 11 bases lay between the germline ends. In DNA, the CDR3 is TGTGCCAGCAGCTTGCCCAGGGAGTACTACGAGCAGTACTTC. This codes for CASSLPREYYEQYF.

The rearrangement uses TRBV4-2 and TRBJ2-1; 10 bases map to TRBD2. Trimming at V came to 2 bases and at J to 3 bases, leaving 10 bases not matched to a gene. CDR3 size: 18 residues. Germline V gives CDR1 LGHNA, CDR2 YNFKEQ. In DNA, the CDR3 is TGTGCCAGCAGCCAATTTCATGCTAGCGGGGGATTCTACAATGAGCAGTTCTTC. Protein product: CASSQFHASGGFYNEQFF.

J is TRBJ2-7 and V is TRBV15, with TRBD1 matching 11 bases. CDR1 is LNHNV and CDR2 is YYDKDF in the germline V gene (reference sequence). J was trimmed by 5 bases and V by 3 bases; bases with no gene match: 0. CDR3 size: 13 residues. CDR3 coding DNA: TGTGCCACCAGCAGGGACAGGGGGCACGAGCAGTACTTC. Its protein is CATSRDRGHEQYF.